One sample yielded the 11 T cell receptor beta chains listed below, sequenced in a study of CD8 T cells in ankylosing spondylitis. The study, taken as a whole, reports: It appeared that ankylosing spondylitis blood was characterized by a TCR beta motif of eight highly homologous variants.

What these receptors recognize is not known. TCRdb re-derived calls from the 5' RACE reads in MiXCR, one entry per CDR3 protein. The repertoire includes a few hundred thousand distinct CDR3 sequences, under 25% of them detected once, and about 16% sits in the top ten. Sequencing used blood, either unsorted or a sorted T cell fraction (not recorded which). The receptors stem from a male donor with ankylosing spondylitis.

On this clonotype: A read error is likely here: a far larger clone is one base away. V usage is TRBV7-9 and J usage is TRBJ2-3; D unresolved. The germline V gene has CDR1 SEHNR and CDR2 FQNEAQ (reference sequence). This CDR3 contains 11 residues. V gave up 7 bases and J gave up 1 base, with 3 bases separating them. As DNA, the CDR3 is TGTGCCAGCACCCGCACAGATACGCAGTATTTT. Its translation is CASTRTDTQYF.

This clonotype was seen only a few times. This chain joins TRBV28 and TRBJ2-1, with TRBD1 matching over 7 bases. V shed 5 bases and J 13 bases; nucleotides not matched to a gene: 11. This CDR3 contains 13 residues. Germline V gene sequence: CDR1 MDHEN, CDR2 SYDVKM. CDR3 sequence: CASSPSSTGSQFF. The CDR3 nucleotides read TGTGCCAGCAGTCCCTCCTCGACAGGGAGCCAGTTCTTC.

This clonotype was picked up a small number of times. The chain links TRBV7-3 to TRBJ2-1; D may be TRBD2 (5 bases). Germline assignment: CDR1 SGHTA and CDR2 FQGTGA. The V and J ends lost 5 bases and 8 bases respectively, with 10 bases between them. The CDR3 runs 12 residues. The CDR3 DNA reads TGTGCCAGCAGCCAACACGGGGATGAGCAGTTCTTC. It codes for CASSQHGDEQFF.

The chain links TRBV11-2 to TRBJ2-1; 8 bases align to TRBD2. Germline CDR1 and CDR2: SGHAT and FQNNGV. Trimming at V came to 1 base and at J to 9 bases, leaving 5 bases not matched to a gene. The CDR3 sequence is 14 residues long. In nucleotides, the CDR3 is TGTGCCAGCAGCTTAGTAGCGGGATCTTTTGAGCAGTTCTTC. It translates to CASSLVAGSFEQFF.

The chain employs TRBV7-2 and TRBJ2-5, with D perhaps given as TRBD1 or TRBD2 (6 bases each). The CDR3 consists of 16 residues. V lost 0 bases and J 4 bases, leaving 15 bases between the germline ends. Germline CDR1 is SGHTA and CDR2 is FQGNSA. The CDR3 is CASSLAGGIAGETQYF. For the CDR3, the DNA is TGTGCCAGCAGCTTAGCCGGGGGCATCGCCGGAGAGACCCAGTACTTC.

The chain couples TRBV30 to TRBJ2-4; D remains ambiguous. This CDR3 contains 13 residues. In germline, CDR1 is GTSNPN, CDR2 SVGIG (reference sequence). V was trimmed by 1 base and J by 8 bases, leaving 12 bases between them. The CDR3 region is CAWSDGPSYIQYF. CDR3 in DNA: TGTGCCTGGAGTGACGGACCCAGCTACATTCAGTACTTC. The full variable domain, in which reference TRBV30 and TRBJ2-4 provide the parts outside the CDR3, is SQTIHQWPATLVQPVGSPLSLECTVEGTSNPNLYWYRQAAGRGLQLLFYSVGIGQISSEVPQNLSASRPQDRQFILSSKKLLLSDSGFYLCAWSDGPSYIQYFGAGTRLSVL.

This chain uses TRBV7-9 with TRBJ1-6; TRBD1 matches at 9 bases. This CDR3 is built from 15 residues. Trimming took 5 bases from V and 5 from J; bases not matched to a gene: 4. From germline, CDR1 is SEHNR and CDR2 FQNEAQ (reference sequence). CDR3 residues: CASSERQGDNSPLHF. DNA of the CDR3: TGTGCCAGCAGCGAACGACAGGGGGATAATTCACCCCTCCACTTT. Full variable domain (remainder filled in from reference TRBV7-9 and TRBJ1-6): DTGVSQNPRHKITKRGQNVTFRCDPISEHNRLYWYRQTLGQGPEFLTYFQNEAQLEKSRLLSDRFSAERPKGSFSTLEIQRTEQGDSAMYLCASSERQGDNSPLHFGNGTRLTVT.

The CDR3 spells CTSSQTSGTVPDTQYF. Here the CDR3 DNA reads TGTACCAGCAGCCAAACTAGCGGGACTGTCCCAGATACGCAGTATTTT. The chain couples TRBV7-2 to TRBJ2-3, with 10 bases matching TRBD2. The V and J ends lost 5 bases and 4 bases, in that order; junction bases with no gene match: 9. Looked up from germline, CDR1 is SGHTA and CDR2 is FQGNSA. The CDR3 contains 16 residues. The entire variable domain, with the rest obtained from reference TRBV7-2 and TRBJ2-3, is as follows: GAGVSQSPSNKVTEKGKDVELRCDPISGHTALYWYRQSLGQGLEFLIYFQGNSAPDKSGLPSDRFSAERTGGSVSTLTIQRTQQEDSAVYLCTSSQTSGTVPDTQYFGPGTRLTVL.

This rearrangement joins TRBV5-1 to TRBJ1-1, with D unclear. CDR3 size: 15 residues. Germline loops: CDR1 SGHRS, CDR2 YFSETQ. Trimming took 4 bases from V and 9 from J, leaving 22 bases between them. CDR3 DNA: TGCGCCAGCAGCATGCTTTACTCCGGACGAGAACAAGCTTTCTTT. Amino acids: CASSMLYSGREQAFF.

This clonotype was seen more than once but under ten times. The chain couples TRBV3-1 to TRBJ2-1, with 10 bases lining up with TRBD2. CDR1 and CDR2 from the germline V gene are LGHDT and YNNKEL (reference sequence). The CDR3 has 17 residues. V shed 1 base and J 7 bases; nucleotides not matched to a gene: 10. This CDR3 is CASSQGSGTSDMNEQFF. The CDR3 DNA follows: TGTGCCAGCAGCCAAGGGAGCGGGACTAGCGACATGAATGAGCAGTTCTTC.

This clonotype appeared a few times. V usage is TRBV10-3 and J usage is TRBJ1-2; no definite D call. Between the trimmed V and J ends, which lost 4 bases and 0 bases, there was a span of 15 bases. Germline assignment: CDR1 ENHRY and CDR2 SYGVKD. The CDR3 runs to 16 residues. As DNA, the CDR3 is TGTGCCATCAGTGCACCTACCGACGGAGCTAACTATGGCTACACCTTC. Translation: CAISAPTDGANYGYTF.